This T cell receptor beta chain was captured in a study of cytomegalovirus exposure and HLA in healthy donors. J lost 2 bases, V lost 4 bases, and 10 bases had no gene match. Germline V CDR1 and CDR2: SGHKS, YYEKEE (reference sequence). The length of the CDR3 is 16 residues. 60 Vbeta and 13 Jbeta primers were used in PCR. Data came from immunoSEQ multiplex PCR; TCRdb stores just in-frame clones and leaves some out. The sample has fewer than 200,000 clones; roughly 80% are singletons. The sequenced sample consisted of PBMCs. The TCR comes from a man younger than 35 in good health and CMV-seropositive. V gene TRBV5-5 combines with J gene TRBJ2-7; 9 bases fit TRBD1. CDR3 sequence: CASSLSGTGLTYEQYF. In DNA form, the CDR3 reads TGTGCCAGCAGCCTCTCCGGGACAGGGCTAACCTACGAGCAGTACTTC.